These T cell receptor beta chains were read from a single sample in a study of blood T cell repertoires in COVID-19. Sequenced by immunoSEQ multiplex PCR; TCRdb stores in-frame clones only, minus some. In the table there are over 85,000 clones, around nine tenths of which are singletons. The sample comprised peripheral blood. The receptors come from a human donor in a cohort sampled during active COVID-19. Both conserved end residues are part of each CDR3. Each record gives: clone size, D gene, J gene, V gene, CDR3 protein, CDR3 DNA. The D gene is left open where the match is weak. Size values are once, few and many counts, or a class for expanded clones, and some rows have none.

-,TRBD1,TRBJ1-6,TRBV2,CASRGQNNSPLHF,TGTGCCAGCAGGGGACAGAATAATTCACCCCTCCACTTT
once,TRBD2,TRBJ2-3,TRBV10-3,CAISDRGLAGAGTSTDTQYF,TGTGCCATCAGTGATCGGGGACTAGCGGGAGCGGGGACTAGCACAGATACGCAGTATTTT
-,-,TRBJ2-5,TRBV11-1,CASSSTGRGQETQYF,TGTGCCAGCAGCTCGACGGGCAGGGGCCAAGAGACCCAGTACTTC
-,-,TRBJ2-4,TRBV19,CASSIGQEKQYF,TGTGCCAGTAGTATAGGACAGGAAAAACAGTACTTC
-,TRBD2,TRBJ2-2,TRBV28,CASSTRTSGSKGELFF,TGTGCCAGCAGTACCCGGACTAGCGGGAGTAAAGGGGAGCTGTTTTTT
-,-,TRBJ1-1,TRBV5-1,CASSLADSRNTEAFF,TGCGCCAGCAGCTTGGCTGACAGCAGGAACACTGAAGCTTTCTTT
-,TRBD1,TRBJ2-5,TRBV7-7,CASSFGTGLQETQYF,TGTGCTAGCAGCTTTGGGACAGGCCTCCAAGAGACCCAGTACTTC
many,TRBD1,TRBJ2-1,TRBV6-5,CASSYRKGAMEQFF,TGTGCCAGCAGTTATCGGAAGGGGGCCATGGAGCAGTTCTTC
-,TRBD1,TRBJ2-7,TRBV18,CASSVTGALGSYEQYF,TGTGCCAGCTCAGTAACAGGGGCGCTAGGGTCCTACGAGCAGTACTTC
-,-,TRBJ1-1,TRBV5-5,CASSLRLNTEAFF,TGTGCCAGCAGCCTACGTCTGAACACTGAAGCTTTCTTT
-,TRBD1,TRBJ1-6,TRBV6-5,CASRVGQGFNSPLHF,TGTGCCAGCAGGGTCGGACAGGGGTTTAATTCACCCCTCCACTTT
-,-,TRBJ2-2,TRBV11-3,CASSLGGYRTGELFF,TGTGCCAGCAGCTTAGGAGGATATCGGACCGGGGAGCTGTTTTTT
-,-,TRBJ1-1,TRBV19,CASSRGPEAPEAFF,TGTGCCAGTAGTAGGGGGCCGGAAGCTCCTGAAGCTTTCTTT
-,-,TRBJ1-2,TRBV6-5,CASSYAAQGFVGGYTF,TGTGCCAGCAGTTATGCCGCGCAGGGATTTGTTGGCGGCTACACCTTC
-,-,TRBJ1-4,TRBV6-5,CASSYSGGAEKLFF,TGTGCCAGCAGTTACTCGGGAGGGGCCGAAAAACTGTTTTTT
-,-,TRBJ1-1,TRBV4-1,CASSQMDSQAFF,TGCGCCAGCAGCCAAATGGACAGTCAAGCTTTCTTT
-,-,TRBJ2-2,TRBV28,CASRTTPGELFF,TGTGCCAGCAGAACGACTCCCGGGGAGCTGTTTTTT
many,-,TRBJ1-1,TRBV19,CASTLVGRADEAFF,TGTGCCAGTACCTTGGTGGGGAGAGCGGATGAAGCTTTCTTT
once,TRBD1,TRBJ1-4,TRBV19,CASSMGQGAEKLFF,TGTGCCAGTAGTATGGGACAGGGGGCTGAAAAACTGTTTTTT
-,TRBD1,TRBJ2-5,TRBV5-6,CASSLGTGMVRQETQYF,TGTGCCAGCAGCTTGGGGACAGGGATGGTAAGGCAAGAGACCCAGTACTTC
-,TRBD2,TRBJ2-1,TRBV10-3,CAISERTSGSYNEQFF,TGTGCCATCAGTGAACGGACTAGCGGGTCCTACAATGAGCAGTTCTTC
once,-,TRBJ2-1,TRBV7-8,CASSQFGEQFF,TGTGCCAGCAGCCAGTTCGGTGAGCAGTTCTTC
-,-,TRBJ2-7,TRBV18,CASSPGAGTSHEQYF,TGTGCCAGCTCACCAGGGGCAGGGACTTCCCACGAGCAGTACTTC
-,TRBD1,TRBJ2-2,TRBV3-1/TRBV3-2,CASSQEWTGYTGELFF,TGTGCCAGCAGCCAAGAATGGACAGGGTACACCGGGGAGCTGTTTTTT
-,TRBD2,TRBJ2-1,TRBV5-1,CASSLITSGVNEQFF,TGCGCCAGCAGCTTGATTACTAGCGGGGTAAATGAGCAGTTCTTC
-,TRBD1,TRBJ1-2,TRBV5-4,CASSPDRERDYGYTF,TGTGCCAGCAGCCCTGACAGGGAGAGGGACTATGGCTACACCTTC
-,TRBD2,TRBJ2-1,TRBV19,CASSIDGTSGLYNEQFF,TGTGCCAGTAGTATAGACGGGACTAGCGGTCTGTACAATGAGCAGTTCTTC
-,-,TRBJ1-1,TRBV3-1/TRBV3-2,CASSQPGTLNTEAFF,TGTGCCAGCAGCCAACCCGGGACTCTGAACACTGAAGCTTTCTTT
-,-,TRBJ2-7,TRBV5-6,CASTPRGGLYEQYF,TGTGCCAGCACTCCGAGGGGGGGGCTCTACGAGCAGTACTTC
-,-,TRBJ2-7,TRBV6-5,CASTRDFSSYEQYF,TGTGCCAGCACCCGGGACTTCTCCTCCTACGAGCAGTACTTC
-,TRBD2,TRBJ2-3,TRBV7-9,CASSLRLAGNTDTQYF,TGTGCCAGCAGCTTAAGGCTAGCGGGGAACACAGATACGCAGTATTTT
-,-,TRBJ1-2,TRBV5-6,CASSLWTAVGYTF,TGTGCCAGCAGCTTATGGACAGCCGTTGGCTACACCTTC
-,-,TRBJ1-1,TRBV9,CASSPGVGTEAFF,TGTGCCAGCAGCCCAGGGGTGGGCACTGAAGCTTTCTTT
-,-,TRBJ1-2,TRBV7-2,CASSLADSYGYTF,TGTGCCAGCAGCTTGGCAGACAGCTATGGCTACACCTTC
-,-,TRBJ1-2,TRBV12-3/TRBV12-4,CASSLAGGYGYTF,TGTGCCAGCAGTTTGGCAGGAGGCTATGGCTACACCTTC
-,TRBD1,TRBJ1-1,TRBV10-3,CAISTGQVRVGTEAFF,TGTGCCATCAGTACAGGACAGGTCAGGGTCGGCACTGAAGCTTTCTTT
-,TRBD1,TRBJ1-1,TRBV7-2,CASSLTTGMNTEAFF,TGTGCCAGCAGCTTGACGACAGGGATGAACACTGAAGCTTTCTTT
-,TRBD1,TRBJ1-4,TRBV19,CASSITGGEKLFF,TGTGCCAGTAGTATAACAGGGGGTGAAAAACTGTTTTTT
-,-,TRBJ2-7,TRBV24-1,CATSDPDSPSREQYF,TGTGCCACCAGTGACCCCGACAGCCCATCCCGCGAGCAGTACTTC
many,-,TRBJ1-3,TRBV7-9,CASSFPRKSSGNTIYF,TGTGCCAGCAGCTTTCCGCGGAAGTCCTCTGGAAACACCATATATTTT
-,TRBD2,TRBJ2-3,TRBV20-1,CSASLAGVPDTQYF,TGCAGTGCTAGTTTAGCGGGGGTACCAGATACGCAGTATTTT
-,TRBD2,TRBJ2-5,TRBV5-6,CASSSTTTSEGNQYF,TGTGCCAGCAGCTCCACAACGACTAGCGAGGGAAACCAGTACTTC
-,-,TRBJ1-2,TRBV19,CASSTTGSPQIYGYTF,TGTGCCAGTAGTACCACAGGGAGTCCCCAGATTTATGGCTACACCTTC
once,-,TRBJ1-1,TRBV6-5,CATKWGVGDTEAFF,TGTGCCACCAAATGGGGGGTAGGTGATACTGAAGCTTTCTTT
few,-,TRBJ1-1,TRBV2,CASSRGSGMVLNTEAFF,TGTGCCAGCAGCAGAGGGTCGGGGATGGTTTTGAACACTGAAGCTTTCTTT
-,-,TRBJ2-2,TRBV4-1,CASSQEWDIPLTGELFF,TGCGCCAGCAGCCAAGAATGGGACATCCCATTAACCGGGGAGCTGTTTTTT
-,TRBD1,TRBJ1-1,TRBV5-4,CASSPGTGGTEAFF,TGTGCCAGCAGCCCCGGGACAGGGGGCACTGAAGCTTTCTTT
-,TRBD2,TRBJ2-7,TRBV4-2,CASSQFTSGRSSYEQYF,TGTGCCAGCAGCCAATTTACTAGCGGGAGGTCATCCTACGAGCAGTACTTC
-,TRBD1,TRBJ2-1,TRBV7-9,CASSPRTGLYNEQFF,TGTGCCAGCAGCCCCCGGACAGGGCTTTACAATGAGCAGTTCTTC
-,TRBD1,TRBJ2-3,TRBV3-1/TRBV3-2,CASSQPPGQGFGRGGTDTQYF,TGTGCCAGCAGCCAGCCACCGGGACAGGGGTTCGGTCGTGGAGGCACAGATACGCAGTATTTT
-,-,TRBJ2-2,TRBV5-1,CASSLAHQGETGELFF,TGCGCCAGCAGCTTGGCGCACCAGGGTGAGACCGGGGAGCTGTTTTTT
-,-,TRBJ1-3,TRBV12-3/TRBV12-4,CASSQISGNTIYF,TGTGCCAGCAGTCAAATCTCTGGAAACACCATATATTTT
-,-,TRBJ2-7,TRBV11-2,CASSLDSWGGGGGGEQYF,TGTGCCAGCAGCTTAGATTCGTGGGGGGGCGGAGGTGGCGGCGAGCAGTACTTC
-,-,TRBJ1-2,TRBV7-9,CASSPRGSGGYTF,TGTGCCAGCAGCCCTAGGGGATCTGGTGGCTACACCTTC
-,-,TRBJ1-2,TRBV19,CASSVGADLNYGYTF,TGTGCCAGTAGCGTGGGGGCAGACCTTAACTATGGCTACACCTTC
-,TRBD1,TRBJ1-1,TRBV28,CASSLWGTGIMNTEAFF,TGTGCCAGCAGTTTATGGGGGACAGGGATTATGAACACTGAAGCTTTCTTT
-,TRBD2,TRBJ2-3,TRBV11-3,CASSPGLAGVTDTQYF,TGTGCCAGCAGCCCGGGACTAGCGGGGGTCACAGATACGCAGTATTTT
-,-,TRBJ1-1,TRBV4-1,CASSQGSEAFF,TGCGCCAGCAGCCAAGGCAGTGAAGCTTTCTTT
-,-,TRBJ1-2,TRBV7-7,CATGGVHGYTF,TGTGCTACCGGGGGGGTTCATGGCTACACCTTC